This record concerns one T cell receptor (beta chain) sequence. Its specificity is unknown. V gave up 2 bases and J gave up 7 bases, with 9 bases separating them. The CDR3 has 12 residues. Germline V gene lookup returns CDR1 ENHRY and CDR2 SYGVKD. The data belong to a study of siplizumab effects on memory and regulatory T cells. Method: immunoSEQ multiplex PCR; TCRdb's copy keeps in-frame clones and lacks some. The sample carries around 99,000 clones, 90% to 95% recorded once. Findings and limits, study-wide: Contribution to the alloresponse seemed major for naive T cells, which also seemed more diverse than memory cells. Proliferating clones, CD4+ or CD8+, lacked an assignable naive or memory phenotype in roughly 80-97% of cases. Sequences below about 10^-5 frequency were poorly captured, limiting mapping of alloreactive clones.

The V gene is TRBV10-3, the J gene TRBJ2-7; TRBD1 might be the D (6 bases). The sample was Tregs sorted from blood. The sequence was collected from a human donor in good health. DNA of the CDR3: TGTGCCATCAGTGAGCACAGGGTTGAGCAGTACTTC. Its protein is CAISEHRVEQYF.